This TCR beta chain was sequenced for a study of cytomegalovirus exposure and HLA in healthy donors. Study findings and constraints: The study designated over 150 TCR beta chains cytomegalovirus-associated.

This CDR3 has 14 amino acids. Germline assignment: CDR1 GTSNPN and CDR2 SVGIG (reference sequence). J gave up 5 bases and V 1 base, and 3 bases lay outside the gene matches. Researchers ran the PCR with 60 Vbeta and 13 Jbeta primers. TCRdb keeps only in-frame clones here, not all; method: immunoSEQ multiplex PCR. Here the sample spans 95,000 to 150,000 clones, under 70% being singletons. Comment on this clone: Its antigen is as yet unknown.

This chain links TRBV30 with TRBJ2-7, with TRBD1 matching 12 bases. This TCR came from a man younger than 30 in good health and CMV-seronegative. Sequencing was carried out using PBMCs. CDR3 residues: CAWSGGQGANEQYF. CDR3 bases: TGTGCCTGGAGTGGGGGACAGGGGGCGAACGAGCAGTACTTC.